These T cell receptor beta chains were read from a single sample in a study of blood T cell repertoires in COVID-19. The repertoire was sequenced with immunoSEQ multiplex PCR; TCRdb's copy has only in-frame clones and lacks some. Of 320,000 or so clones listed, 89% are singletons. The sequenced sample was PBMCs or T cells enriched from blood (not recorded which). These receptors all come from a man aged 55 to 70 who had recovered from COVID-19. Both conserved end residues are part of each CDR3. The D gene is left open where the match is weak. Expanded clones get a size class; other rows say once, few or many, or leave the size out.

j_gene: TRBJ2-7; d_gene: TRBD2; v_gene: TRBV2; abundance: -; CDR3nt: TGTGCCAGCAGTGAGGAACTAGCGGGAAGGTACTTC; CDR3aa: CASSEELAGRYF
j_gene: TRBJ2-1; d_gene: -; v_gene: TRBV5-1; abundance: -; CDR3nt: TGCGCCAGCAGCCTTGAAATGGCTAGCAGGACCAATGAGCAGTTCTTC; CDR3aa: CASSLEMASRTNEQFF
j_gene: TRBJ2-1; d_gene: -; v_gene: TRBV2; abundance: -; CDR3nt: TGTGCCAGCAGTGAAGAGGCAGGGCCCTACAATGAGCAGTTCTTC; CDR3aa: CASSEEAGPYNEQFF
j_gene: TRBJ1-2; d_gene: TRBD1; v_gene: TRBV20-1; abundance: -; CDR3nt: TGCAGTGCTAGTTCTATAGACAGGGTCTACTATGGCTACACCTTC; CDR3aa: CSASSIDRVYYGYTF
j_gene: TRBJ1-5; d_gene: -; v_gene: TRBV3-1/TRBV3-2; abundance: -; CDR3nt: TGTGCCAGCAGCCTAAGGGGTGGCAATCAGCCCCAGCATTTT; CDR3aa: CASSLRGGNQPQHF
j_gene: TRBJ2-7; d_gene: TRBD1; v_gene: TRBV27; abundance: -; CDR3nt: TGTGCCAGCAGTCTACCCGGGACAGGGGGAGAGCAGTACTTC; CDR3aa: CASSLPGTGGEQYF
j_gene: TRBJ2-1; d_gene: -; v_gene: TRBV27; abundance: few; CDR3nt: TGTGCCAGCAGTGGGTGGACTCCGAGCTCCTACAATGAGCAGTTCTTC; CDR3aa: CASSGWTPSSYNEQFF
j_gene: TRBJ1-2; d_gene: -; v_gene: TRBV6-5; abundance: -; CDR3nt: TGTGCCAGCAGTTACCTCGGAGAGGGAGAAGGCTACACCTTC; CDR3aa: CASSYLGEGEGYTF
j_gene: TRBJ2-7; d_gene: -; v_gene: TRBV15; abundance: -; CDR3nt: TGTGCCACCAGCAGAGACGTCACTAGCAGACCCTCCTACGAGCAGTACTTC; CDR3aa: CATSRDVTSRPSYEQYF
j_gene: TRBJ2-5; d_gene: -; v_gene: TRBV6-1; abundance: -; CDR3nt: TGTGCCAGCAGTGAAGGGCCCAACAGCGGAGAGACCCAGTACTTC; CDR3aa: CASSEGPNSGETQYF
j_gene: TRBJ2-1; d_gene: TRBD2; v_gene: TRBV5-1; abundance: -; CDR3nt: TGCGCCAGCAGCTTAATAGGCGGGAGTTTATACAATGAGCAGTTCTTC; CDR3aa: CASSLIGGSLYNEQFF
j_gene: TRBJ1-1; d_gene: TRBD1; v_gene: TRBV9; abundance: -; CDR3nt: TGTGCCAGCAGCGTAGAGGACAGGGGGTACGACACTGAAGCTTTCTTT; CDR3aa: CASSVEDRGYDTEAFF